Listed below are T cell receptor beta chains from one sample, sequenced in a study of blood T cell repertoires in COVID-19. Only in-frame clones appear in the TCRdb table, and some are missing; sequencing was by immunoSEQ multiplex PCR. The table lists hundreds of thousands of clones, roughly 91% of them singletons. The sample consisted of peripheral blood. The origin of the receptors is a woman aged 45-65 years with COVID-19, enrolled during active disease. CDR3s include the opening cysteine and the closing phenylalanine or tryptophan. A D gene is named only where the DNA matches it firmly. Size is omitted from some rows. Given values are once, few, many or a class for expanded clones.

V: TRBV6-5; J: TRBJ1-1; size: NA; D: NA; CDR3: CASSSYPLRTEAFF; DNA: TGTGCCAGCAGTTCGTACCCTTTGCGGACTGAAGCTTTCTTT
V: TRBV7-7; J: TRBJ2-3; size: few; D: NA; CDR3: CASSLTSLPTDTQYF; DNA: TGTGCCAGCAGCTTAACATCCCTGCCCACAGATACGCAGTATTTT
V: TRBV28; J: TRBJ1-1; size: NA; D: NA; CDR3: CASTLGGPPGTEAFF; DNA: TGTGCCAGCACCTTGGGGGGACCCCCGGGCACTGAAGCTTTCTTT
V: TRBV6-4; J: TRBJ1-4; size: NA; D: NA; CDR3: CASSEEFGEKLFF; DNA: TGTGCCAGCAGTGAAGAATTCGGGGAAAAACTGTTTTTT
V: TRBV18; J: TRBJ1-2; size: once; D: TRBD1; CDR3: CASSPGTGGPVYGYTF; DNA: TGTGCCAGCTCACCCGGGACAGGGGGACCTGTCTATGGCTACACCTTC
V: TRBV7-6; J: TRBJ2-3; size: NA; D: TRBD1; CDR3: CASSSRTGEGTDTQYF; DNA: TGTGCCAGCAGCTCTCGGACAGGGGAAGGGACAGATACGCAGTATTTT
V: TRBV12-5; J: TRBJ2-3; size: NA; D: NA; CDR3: CATQPPAGRGDTQYF; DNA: TGTGCTACCCAACCCCCAGCGGGGAGGGGGGATACGCAGTATTTT
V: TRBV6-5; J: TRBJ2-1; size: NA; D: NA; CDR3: CASKNREGSGNEQFF; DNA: TGTGCCAGCAAAAACAGGGAAGGAAGTGGGAATGAGCAGTTCTTC
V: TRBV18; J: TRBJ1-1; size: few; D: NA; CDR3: CASSPGQNTEAFF; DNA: TGTGCCAGCTCACCCGGACAGAACACTGAAGCTTTCTTT
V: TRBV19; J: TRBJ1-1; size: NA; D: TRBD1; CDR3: CASSHRTGVPAEAFF; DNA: TGTGCCAGTAGTCACCGGACAGGGGTTCCCGCTGAAGCTTTCTTT
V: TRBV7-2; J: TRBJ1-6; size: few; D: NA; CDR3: CASSLFLITGPNSPLHF; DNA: TGTGCCAGCAGCCTATTCCTCATTACAGGGCCCAATTCACCCCTCCACTTT